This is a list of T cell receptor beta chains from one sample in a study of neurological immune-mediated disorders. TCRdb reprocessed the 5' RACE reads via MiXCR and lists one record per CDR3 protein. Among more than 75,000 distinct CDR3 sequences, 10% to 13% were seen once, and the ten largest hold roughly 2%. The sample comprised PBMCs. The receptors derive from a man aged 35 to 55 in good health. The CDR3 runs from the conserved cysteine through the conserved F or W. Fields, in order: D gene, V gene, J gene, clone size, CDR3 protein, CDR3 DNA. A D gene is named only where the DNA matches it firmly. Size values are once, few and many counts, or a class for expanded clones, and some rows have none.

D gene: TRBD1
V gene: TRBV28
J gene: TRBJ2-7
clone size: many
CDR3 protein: CASRTGIAYEQYF
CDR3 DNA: TGTGCCAGCAGGACAGGGATAGCCTACGAGCAGTACTTC

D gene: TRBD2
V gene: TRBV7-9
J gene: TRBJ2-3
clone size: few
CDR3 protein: CASTPSGGGEDTQYF
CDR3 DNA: TGTGCCAGCACCCCCAGCGGGGGGGGAGAGGATACGCAGTATTTT

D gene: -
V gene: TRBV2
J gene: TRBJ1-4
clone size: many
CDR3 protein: CASASSGEKLFF
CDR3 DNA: TGTGCCAGCGCAAGCTCGGGTGAAAAACTGTTTTTT

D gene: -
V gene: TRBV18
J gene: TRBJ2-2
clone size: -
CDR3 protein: CASSPSVENTGELFF
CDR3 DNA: TGTGCCAGCTCACCAAGCGTTGAGAACACCGGGGAGCTGTTTTTT

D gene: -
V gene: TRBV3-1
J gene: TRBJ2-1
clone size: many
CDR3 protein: CASSQNRGNEQFF
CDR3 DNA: TGTGCCAGCAGCCAAAATCGAGGGAATGAGCAGTTCTTC

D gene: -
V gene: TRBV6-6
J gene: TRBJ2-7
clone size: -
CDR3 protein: CASSYSDFYKYF
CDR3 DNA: TGTGCCAGCAGTTACTCGGACTTCTATAAGTACTTC

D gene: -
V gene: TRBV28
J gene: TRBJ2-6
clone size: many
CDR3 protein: CASGRRGANVLTF
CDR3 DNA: TGTGCCAGCGGTAGGCGTGGGGCCAACGTCCTGACTTTC

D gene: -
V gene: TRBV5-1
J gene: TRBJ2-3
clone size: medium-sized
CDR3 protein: CASSLAGSTDTQYF
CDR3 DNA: TGCGCCAGCAGCTTGGCAGGGAGCACAGATACGCAGTATTTT

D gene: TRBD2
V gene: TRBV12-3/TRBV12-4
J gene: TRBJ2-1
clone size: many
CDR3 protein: CASNLGTSGSYNEQFF
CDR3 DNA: TGTGCCAGCAACCTTGGGACTAGCGGCTCCTACAATGAGCAGTTCTTC

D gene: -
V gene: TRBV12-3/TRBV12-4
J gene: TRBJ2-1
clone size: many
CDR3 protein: CASSLARGGGVEQFF
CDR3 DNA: TGTGCCAGCAGTTTAGCGAGGGGGGGGGGCGTTGAGCAGTTCTTC

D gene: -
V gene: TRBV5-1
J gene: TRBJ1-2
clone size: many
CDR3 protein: CASTLTFDKPNYGYTF
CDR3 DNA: TGCGCCAGCACCCTAACCTTCGACAAGCCTAACTATGGCTACACCTTC

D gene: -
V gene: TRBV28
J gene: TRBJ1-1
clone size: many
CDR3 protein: CASSLRTIVNTEAFF
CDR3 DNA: TGTGCCAGCAGTTTGCGGACGATAGTGAACACTGAAGCTTTCTTT

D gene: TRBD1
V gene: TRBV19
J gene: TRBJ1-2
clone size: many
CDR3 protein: CASRPTGEDYGYTF
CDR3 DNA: TGTGCCAGTAGGCCGACAGGGGAAGACTATGGCTACACCTTC

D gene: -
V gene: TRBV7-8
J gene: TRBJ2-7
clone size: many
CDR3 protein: CASSLAGHEQYF
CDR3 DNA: TGTGCCAGCAGCTTAGCGGGCCACGAGCAGTACTTC

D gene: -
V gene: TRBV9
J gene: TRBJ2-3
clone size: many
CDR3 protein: CASSPGGAGGADTQYF
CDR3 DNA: TGTGCCAGCAGCCCTGGAGGGGCAGGGGGGGCGGATACGCAGTATTTT

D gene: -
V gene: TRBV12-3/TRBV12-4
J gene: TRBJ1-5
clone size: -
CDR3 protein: CASNLGLNSNQPQHF
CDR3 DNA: TGTGCCAGCAACTTAGGACTGAATAGCAATCAGCCCCAGCATTTT

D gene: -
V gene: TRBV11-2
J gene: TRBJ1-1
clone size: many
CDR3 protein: CASSLKVMGGANTEAFF
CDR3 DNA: TGTGCCAGCAGCTTAAAGGTCATGGGGGGAGCCAACACTGAAGCTTTCTTT

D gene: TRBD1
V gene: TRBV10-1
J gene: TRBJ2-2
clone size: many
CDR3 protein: CASMTGSGELFF
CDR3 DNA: TGCGCCAGTATGACAGGGTCCGGGGAGCTGTTTTTT

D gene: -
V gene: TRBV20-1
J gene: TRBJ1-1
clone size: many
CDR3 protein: CSARDPGQNTEAFF
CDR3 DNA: TGCAGTGCTAGAGACCCGGGACAGAACACTGAAGCTTTCTTT

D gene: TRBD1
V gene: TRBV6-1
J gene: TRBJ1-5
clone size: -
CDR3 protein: CASWRGQLNQPQHF
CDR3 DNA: TGTGCCAGCTGGAGGGGACAGCTCAATCAGCCCCAGCATTTT

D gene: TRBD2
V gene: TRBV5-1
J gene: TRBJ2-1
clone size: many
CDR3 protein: CASSPSGLAGHSYNEQFF
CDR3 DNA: TGCGCCAGCAGCCCCTCAGGACTAGCGGGTCATTCCTACAATGAGCAGTTCTTC

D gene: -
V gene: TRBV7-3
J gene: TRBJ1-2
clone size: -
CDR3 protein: CASSPAGGEAYGYTF
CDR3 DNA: TGTGCCAGCAGCCCCGCGGGGGGCGAGGCATATGGCTACACCTTC

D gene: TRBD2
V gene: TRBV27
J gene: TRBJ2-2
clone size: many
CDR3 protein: CATTLRLAGAANTGELFF
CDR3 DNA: TGTGCCACCACTTTACGATTAGCGGGGGCCGCGAACACCGGGGAGCTGTTTTTT

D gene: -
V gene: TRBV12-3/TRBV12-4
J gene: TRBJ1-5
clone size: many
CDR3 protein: CASTLESLGQPQHF
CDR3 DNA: TGTGCCAGCACATTGGAGAGTCTGGGTCAGCCCCAGCATTTT

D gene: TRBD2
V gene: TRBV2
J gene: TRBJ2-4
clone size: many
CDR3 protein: CASSERRGGTDIQYF
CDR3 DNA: TGTGCCAGCAGTGAACGGCGGGGGGGCACGGACATTCAGTACTTC

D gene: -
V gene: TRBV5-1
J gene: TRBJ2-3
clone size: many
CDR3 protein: CASSFGGPTSTDTQYF
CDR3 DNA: TGCGCCAGCAGCTTCGGGGGGCCCACTTCCACAGATACGCAGTATTTT

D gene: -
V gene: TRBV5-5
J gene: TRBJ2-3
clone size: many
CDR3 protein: CASSLVGVTDTQYF
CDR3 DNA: TGTGCCAGCAGCTTGGTAGGGGTCACAGATACGCAGTATTTT

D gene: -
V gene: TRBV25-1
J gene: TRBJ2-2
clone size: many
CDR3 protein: CASQSQGTGELFF
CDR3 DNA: TGTGCCAGCCAATCTCAGGGAACCGGGGAGCTGTTTTTT

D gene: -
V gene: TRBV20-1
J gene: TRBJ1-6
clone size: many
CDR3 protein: CSAPTLTGRGGSPLHF
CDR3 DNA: TGCAGTGCACCAACCCTTACAGGGAGAGGAGGTTCACCCCTCCACTTT

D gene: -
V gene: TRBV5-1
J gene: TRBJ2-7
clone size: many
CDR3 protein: CASSLRGAYEQYF
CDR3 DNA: TGCGCCAGCAGCTTGAGGGGAGCCTACGAGCAGTACTTC

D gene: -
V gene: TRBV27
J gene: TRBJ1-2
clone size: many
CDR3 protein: CASSLRAPGGYGYTF
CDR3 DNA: TGTGCCAGCAGTTTAAGGGCCCCAGGAGGCTATGGCTACACCTTC

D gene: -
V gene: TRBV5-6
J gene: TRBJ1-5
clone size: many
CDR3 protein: CASSSEGQPQHF
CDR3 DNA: TGTGCCAGCAGCTCCGAAGGTCAGCCCCAGCATTTT